This T cell receptor (beta chain) was sequenced in a study of blood T cell repertoires in COVID-19. Across the whole study: The United States, Italy and Spain supplied acute and convalescent COVID-19 samples. The cDNA or gDNA used as material had been derived from T cells, B-cell-depleted T cells, or PBMCs.

Per the germline V gene, CDR1 is MNHNS and CDR2 is SASEGT. The CDR3 is 16 residues long. The V gene end was trimmed by 3 bases and the J gene end by 8 bases; junction bases not matched to a gene: 9. Original handling: Amplification from reference gene primers served as the basis for estimated nucleated cell counts. Using immunoSEQ multiplex PCR, the repertoire was profiled, and TCRdb retains in-frame clones only, with some absent. V and J calls and clone size are as listed in that table; D and trimming were resolved from the DNA. This table has some 140,000 clones, 70% to 80% appearing once. The receptor was isolated from a man in his fifties or sixties who had recovered from COVID-19. The chain has TRBV6-1 and TRBJ1-4; 10 bases map to TRBD1. What was sequenced was peripheral blood. This CDR3 reads CASSDIPGQGYEKLFF. The CDR3 bases are TGTGCCAGCAGTGACATACCGGGACAGGGGTACGAAAAACTGTTTTTT.